This T cell receptor beta chain was observed in a study of blood T cell repertoires in COVID-19. The V gene's germline CDR1 is MNHNS and CDR2 SASEGT. The CDR3 loop spans 15 amino acids. The V end was cut by 3 bases, the J end by 0 bases, with 8 bases between. Some clones are missing from TCRdb's copy, which holds only in-frame ones; the method was immunoSEQ multiplex PCR. Of nearly 350,000 clones in the sample, 80% to 90% were seen once. Sequenced sample: peripheral blood. V usage is TRBV6-1 and J usage is TRBJ1-4; D call uncertain. The clonotype comes from a woman aged 45-65 years with COVID-19, enrolled during active disease. This CDR3 is CASSERPTTNEKLFF. CDR3 DNA sequence: TGTGCCAGCAGTGAGCGGCCTACAACTAATGAAAAACTGTTTTTT.